Shown below are 5 T cell receptor beta chains from a single sample sequenced in a study of graft-versus-host responses after intestinal transplantation (dated by TCRdb to about 2021). Libraries were prepared through the immunoSEQ multiplex PCR assay. Drawn from immuneACCESS, this table holds only the in-frame rearrangements with V and J called that TCRdb kept. Clones are partly lost; checked studies trace under half to an unresolved V gene and leave the rest unexplained. In all, the sample holds approximately 25,000 clones, and 85% to 95% of those were seen once. Jointly, the top ten make up around 0.54% of the sample. Sequencing was performed on PBMCs, taken 18 days after transplant. The origin of the receptors is a human patient who received an intestinal transplant, so some T cells may come from the graft donor.

The V and J genes are TRBV5-5 and TRBJ2-1, with TRBD2 matching 10 bases. There are 15 residues in the CDR3. V shed 2 bases and J 9 bases; nucleotides not matched to a gene: 8. Germline V gives CDR1 SGHKS, CDR2 YYEKEE (reference sequence). The CDR3 DNA is TGTGCCAGCAGCTTAATAAGCGGGGGGGCCGCTGAGCAGTTCTTC. Residues: CASSLISGGAAEQFF.

The chain couples TRBV11-2 to TRBJ2-5; a possible D gene is TRBD2 (5 bases). Trimming stripped 4 bases from V and 0 bases from J, with 18 bases between. CDR3 size: 17 residues. In germline, CDR1 is SGHAT, CDR2 FQNNGV. The CDR3 is CASSSRGSSAHQETQYF. The CDR3 DNA is TGTGCCAGCAGCTCAAGAGGGAGCTCGGCGCACCAAGAGACCCAGTACTTC.

This clone was counted only a few times. The rearrangement links TRBV5-3 to TRBJ2-5, with 15 bases matching TRBD2. TRBV5-3 is filed as an ORF, its function uncertain. This CDR3 comprises 17 residues. V was clipped by 4 bases and J by 2 bases; unmatched bases: 6. CDR3 sequence reads: CARSPGLAGGEQETQYF. The CDR3 DNA sequence: TGTGCCAGAAGCCCGGGACTAGCGGGGGGCGAACAAGAGACCCAGTACTTC.

The chain combines TRBV7-9 with TRBJ1-1; D not resolved. This CDR3 is 12 amino acids long. Deletions cut 1 base from V and 6 bases from J, with 6 bases between. Germline V gives CDR1 SEHNR, CDR2 FQNEAQ (reference sequence). CDR3 DNA: TGTGCCAGCAGCTTAGGTCGGTCTGAAGCTTTCTTT. Protein: CASSLGRSEAFF.

The gene calls are TRBV5-1 and TRBJ2-7; no clear D gene. V was trimmed by 0 bases and J by 6 bases, leaving 7 bases between them. Germline loops: CDR1 SGHRS, CDR2 YFSETQ. The CDR3 is 12 amino acids. In nucleotides, the CDR3 is TGCGCCAGCAGCTTGGGTTACGGCGAGCAGTACTTC. Translation: CASSLGYGEQYF.